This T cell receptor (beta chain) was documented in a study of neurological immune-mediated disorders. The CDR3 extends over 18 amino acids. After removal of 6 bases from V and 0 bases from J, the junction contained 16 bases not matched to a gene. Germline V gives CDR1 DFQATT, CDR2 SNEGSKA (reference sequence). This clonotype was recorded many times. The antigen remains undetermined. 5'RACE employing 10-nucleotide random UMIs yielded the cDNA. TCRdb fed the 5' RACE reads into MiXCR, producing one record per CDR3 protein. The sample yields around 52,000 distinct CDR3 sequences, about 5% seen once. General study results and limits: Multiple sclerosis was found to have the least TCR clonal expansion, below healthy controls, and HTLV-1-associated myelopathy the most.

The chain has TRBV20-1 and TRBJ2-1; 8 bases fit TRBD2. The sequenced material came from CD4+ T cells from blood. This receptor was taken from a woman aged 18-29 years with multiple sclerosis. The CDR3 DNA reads TGCAGTGCCCTCCCAGTAAGCGGGGGAGGGCACTCCTACAATGAGCAGTTCTTC. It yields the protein CSALPVSGGGHSYNEQFF.